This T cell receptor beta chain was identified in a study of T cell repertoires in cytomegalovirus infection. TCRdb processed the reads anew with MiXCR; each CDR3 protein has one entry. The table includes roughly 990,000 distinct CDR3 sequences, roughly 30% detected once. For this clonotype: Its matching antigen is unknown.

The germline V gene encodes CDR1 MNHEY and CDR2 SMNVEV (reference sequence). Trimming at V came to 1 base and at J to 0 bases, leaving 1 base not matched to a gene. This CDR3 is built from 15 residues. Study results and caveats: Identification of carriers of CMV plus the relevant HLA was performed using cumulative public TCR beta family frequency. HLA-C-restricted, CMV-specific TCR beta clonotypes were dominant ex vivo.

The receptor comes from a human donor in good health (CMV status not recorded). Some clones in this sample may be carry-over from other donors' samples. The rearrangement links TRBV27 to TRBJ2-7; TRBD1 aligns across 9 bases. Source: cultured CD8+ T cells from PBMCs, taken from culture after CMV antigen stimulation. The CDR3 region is CASSLYRGPSYEQYF. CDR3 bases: TGTGCCAGCAGTTTATACAGGGGGCCCTCCTACGAGCAGTACTTC.